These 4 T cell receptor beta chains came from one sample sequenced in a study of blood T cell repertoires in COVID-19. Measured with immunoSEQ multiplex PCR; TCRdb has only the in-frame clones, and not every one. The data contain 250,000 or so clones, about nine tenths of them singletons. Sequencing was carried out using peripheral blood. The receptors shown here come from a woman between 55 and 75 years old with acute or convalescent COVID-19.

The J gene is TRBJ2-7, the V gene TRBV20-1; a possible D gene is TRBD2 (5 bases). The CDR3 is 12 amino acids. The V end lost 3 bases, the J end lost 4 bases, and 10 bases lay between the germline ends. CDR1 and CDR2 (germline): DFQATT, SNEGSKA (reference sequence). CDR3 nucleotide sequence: TGCAGTGCTAGTTCCCAGCGGTACGAGCAGTACTTC. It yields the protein CSASSQRYEQYF.

The CDR3 here is CASSFDRLASSPYEQYF. CDR3 DNA sequence: TGCGCCAGCAGCTTTGACCGGTTGGCTAGTAGCCCCTACGAGCAGTACTTC. The chain carries TRBV5-1 and TRBJ2-7, with unresolved D. In germline, CDR1 is SGHRS, CDR2 YFSETQ. The CDR3 has 17 residues. V gave up 2 bases and J gave up 2 bases, with 20 bases separating them.

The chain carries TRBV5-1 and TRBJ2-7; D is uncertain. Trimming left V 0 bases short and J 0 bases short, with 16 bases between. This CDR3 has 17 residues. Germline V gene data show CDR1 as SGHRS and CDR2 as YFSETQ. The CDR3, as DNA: TGCGCCAGCAGCTTGGCCGTTTTCGGTTCGAGCTCCTACGAGCAGTACTTC. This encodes CASSLAVFGSSSYEQYF.

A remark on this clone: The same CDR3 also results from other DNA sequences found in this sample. Written as DNA, the CDR3 is TGTGCCACCAGTGATGGGACAGGGAACCGGGAGACCCAGTACTTC. This sequence encodes CATSDGTGNRETQYF. The chain recombines TRBV24-1 with TRBJ2-5; 9 nucleotides line up with TRBD1. The CDR3 is 15 residues long. Germline V CDR1 and CDR2: KGHDR, SFDVKD. Trimming cost V 3 bases and J 5 bases; bases outside gene matches: 6.